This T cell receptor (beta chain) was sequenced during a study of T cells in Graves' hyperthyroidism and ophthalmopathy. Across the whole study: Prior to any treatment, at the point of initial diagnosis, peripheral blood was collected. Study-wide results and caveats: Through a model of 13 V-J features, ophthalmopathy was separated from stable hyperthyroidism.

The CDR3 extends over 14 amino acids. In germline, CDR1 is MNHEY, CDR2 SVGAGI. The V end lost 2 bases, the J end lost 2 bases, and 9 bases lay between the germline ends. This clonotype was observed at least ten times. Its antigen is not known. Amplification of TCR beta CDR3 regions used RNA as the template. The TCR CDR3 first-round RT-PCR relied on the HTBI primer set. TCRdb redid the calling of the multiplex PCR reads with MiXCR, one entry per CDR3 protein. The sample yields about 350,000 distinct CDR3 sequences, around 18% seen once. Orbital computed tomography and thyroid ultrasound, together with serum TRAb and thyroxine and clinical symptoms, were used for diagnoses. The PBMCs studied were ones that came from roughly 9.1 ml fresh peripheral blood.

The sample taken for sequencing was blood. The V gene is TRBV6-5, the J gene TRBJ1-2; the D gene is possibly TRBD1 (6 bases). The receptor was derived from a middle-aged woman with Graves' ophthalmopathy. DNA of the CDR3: TGTGCCAGCAGTTACGGGGGACAAAACTATGGCTACACCTTC. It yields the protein CASSYGGQNYGYTF.